The T cell receptor beta chain under discussion was sequenced for a study of graft-versus-host responses after intestinal transplantation. Broader study findings: Allografts of patients with graft-donor T cell macrochimerism showed high graft-versus-host to host-versus-graft clone ratios. Some GvH clones were seen earlier in gut or blood, suggesting intestinal origin.

In this sample, this clone turned up once. The antigen remains undetermined. Because the CDR3's place on the DNA is in doubt, the DNA is left out and the CDR3 is given as listed by TCRdb. TCRdb's copy holds only in-frame clones and misses some; the assay was immunoSEQ multiplex PCR. Among approximately 94,000 clones listed, roughly 87% were seen once. This sequence was found in a human donor who was the organ donor for an intestinal transplant. The specimen comprised unstimulated CD4+ T cells sorted from spleen or lymph node cells, sampled before transplant.

The CDR3 spells CAWSVGFGVAGGSPRFF. The chain links TRBV30 to TRBJ2-1; the table's D call, TRBD2, has no DNA check behind it. A total of 17 residues make up the CDR3, ends included. Germline-derived CDR1 and CDR2 are GTSNPN and SVGIG (reference sequence).